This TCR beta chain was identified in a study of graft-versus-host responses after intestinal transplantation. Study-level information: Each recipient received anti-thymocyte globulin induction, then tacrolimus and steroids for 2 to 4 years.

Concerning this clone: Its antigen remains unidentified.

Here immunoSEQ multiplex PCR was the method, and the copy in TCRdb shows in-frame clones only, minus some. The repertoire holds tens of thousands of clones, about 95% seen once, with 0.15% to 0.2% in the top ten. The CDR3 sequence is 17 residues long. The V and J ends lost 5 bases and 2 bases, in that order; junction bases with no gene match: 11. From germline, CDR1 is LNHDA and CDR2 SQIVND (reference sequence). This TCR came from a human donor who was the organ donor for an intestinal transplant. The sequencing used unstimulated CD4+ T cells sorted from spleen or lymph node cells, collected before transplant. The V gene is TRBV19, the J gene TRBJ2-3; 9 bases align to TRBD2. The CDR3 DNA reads TGTGCCAGTAGTGCCGCAGCGGGGGGCTCTATCACAGATACGCAGTATTTT. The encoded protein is CASSAAAGGSITDTQYF.